This T cell receptor (beta chain) comes out of a study of cytomegalovirus exposure and HLA in healthy donors. PCR involved 60 Vbeta and 13 Jbeta primers. Sequenced by immunoSEQ multiplex PCR; TCRdb stores in-frame clones only, minus some. Among over 150,000 clones, approximately 80% were seen once, and the ten largest hold 2.4%. This CDR3 has 15 residues. Deletions cut 2 bases from V and 7 bases from J, with 15 bases between. Germline V gene data show CDR1 as SGHNT and CDR2 as YYREEE (reference sequence). This receptor was identified in a male donor in good health and CMV-seronegative. The chain uses TRBV5-4 and TRBJ1-4; D is undetermined. The sequencing input was PBMCs. The CDR3 DNA follows: TGTGCCAGCAGCTTCGACCGCGCGACTGGTGAAAAACTGTTTTTT. It encodes CASSFDRATGEKLFF.